The subject of this entry is one T cell receptor (beta chain). This CDR3 contains 14 residues. Per the germline V gene, CDR1 is SGHTA and CDR2 is FQGNSA. Germline trimming cut 8 bases from V and 4 bases from J; bases unmatched to any gene: 9. RNA transcripts yielded amplified TCR beta CDR3 regions. HTBI primers were the set used in a first-round RT-PCR of the TCR CDR3. TCRdb passed the multiplex PCR reads through MiXCR, listing each CDR3 protein once. The data hold roughly 93,000 distinct CDR3 sequences, with about half observed a single time. The data are from a study of T cells in Graves' hyperthyroidism and ophthalmopathy.

Sample: blood. The genes are TRBV7-2 and TRBJ2-3, with TRBD2 matching 7 bases. This sequence was found in a woman in her thirties or forties with Graves' hyperthyroidism. The DNA for the CDR3 is TGTGCCAGCCATCCAGCGGGAACGCCAGATACGCAGTATTTT. It specifies CASHPAGTPDTQYF.